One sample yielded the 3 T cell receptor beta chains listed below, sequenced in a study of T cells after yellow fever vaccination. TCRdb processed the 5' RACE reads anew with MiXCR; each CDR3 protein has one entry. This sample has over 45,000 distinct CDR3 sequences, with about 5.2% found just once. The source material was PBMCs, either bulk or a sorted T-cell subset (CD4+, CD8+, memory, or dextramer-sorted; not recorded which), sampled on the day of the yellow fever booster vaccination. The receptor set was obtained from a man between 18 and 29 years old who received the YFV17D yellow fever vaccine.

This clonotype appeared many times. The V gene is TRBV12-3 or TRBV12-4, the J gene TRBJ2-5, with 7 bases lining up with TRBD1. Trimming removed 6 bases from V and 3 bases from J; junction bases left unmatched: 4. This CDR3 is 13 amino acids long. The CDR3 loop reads CASRLGQKETQYF. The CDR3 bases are TGTGCCAGCAGGCTGGGACAGAAAGAGACCCAGTACTTC.

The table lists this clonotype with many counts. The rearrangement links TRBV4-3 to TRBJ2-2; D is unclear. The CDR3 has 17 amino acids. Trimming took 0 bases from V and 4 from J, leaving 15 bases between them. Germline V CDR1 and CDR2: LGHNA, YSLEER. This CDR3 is CASSQDSTTRGTGELFF. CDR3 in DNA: TGCGCCAGCAGCCAAGACTCAACGACCCGAGGCACCGGGGAGCTGTTTTTT.

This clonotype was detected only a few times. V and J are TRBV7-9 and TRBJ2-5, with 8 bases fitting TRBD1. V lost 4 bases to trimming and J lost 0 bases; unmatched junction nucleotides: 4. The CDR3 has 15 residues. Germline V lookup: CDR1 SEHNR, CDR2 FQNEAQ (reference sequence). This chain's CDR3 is CASSSRQGYQETQYF. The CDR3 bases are TGTGCCAGCAGCTCACGACAGGGGTACCAAGAGACCCAGTACTTC. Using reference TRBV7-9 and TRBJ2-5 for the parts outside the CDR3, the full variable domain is DTGVSQNPRHKITKRGQNVTFRCDPISEHNRLYWYRQTLGQGPEFLTYFQNEAQLEKSRLLSDRFSAERPKGSFSTLEIQRTEQGDSAMYLCASSSRQGYQETQYFGPGTRLLVL.